This T cell receptor beta chain was documented in a study of T-cell reconstitution after alpha-beta-depleted transplantation in children. Unique molecular identifiers were built into the TCRbeta library. TCRdb reprocessed the PCR reads with MiXCR, giving one entry per CDR3 protein. This sample has over 400,000 distinct CDR3 sequences, with over 40% found just once. Germline assignment: CDR1 MNHNS and CDR2 SASEGT. With 8 bases clipped from V and 6 bases from J, the junction kept 9 bases outside the gene matches. The CDR3 runs 15 residues. This sequence was found in a girl aged 2 to 9 with aplastic anemia, due to receive a stem cell transplant. This sequence joins TRBV6-1 and TRBJ2-1, with 11 bases lining up with TRBD1. The sample here was PBMCs, taken before TCRalphabeta/CD19-depleted stem cell transplant. Written as DNA, the CDR3 is TGTGCCAGCCTGTTTCGGGACAGGGGGTCCAATGAGCAGTTCTTC. Translated, it gives CASLFRDRGSNEQFF.